This T cell receptor (beta chain) was identified in a study of early T cells in non-severe SARS-CoV-2 infection. Individually, cDNA molecules had unique molecular identifiers attached to them. TCRdb redid the calling of the 5' RACE reads with MiXCR, one entry per CDR3 protein. The sample carries more than 55,000 distinct CDR3 sequences, about 13% recorded once. CDR3 length: 15 amino acids. Deletions cut 6 bases from V and 5 bases from J, with 17 bases between. CDR1 is LGHDT and CDR2 is YNNKEL in the germline V gene (reference sequence). The chain is built from TRBV3-1 and TRBJ2-1; possible D gene TRBD2, 6 bases. Sequenced here: whole blood, sampled at baseline. This TCR derives from an adult who was a healthcare worker with PCR-confirmed SARS-CoV-2 infection or an uninfected control (not recorded which). The CDR3: CASSQSGLKHNEQFF. The CDR3, as DNA: TGTGCCAGCAGTCAAAGCGGGCTTAAACACAATGAGCAGTTCTTC.